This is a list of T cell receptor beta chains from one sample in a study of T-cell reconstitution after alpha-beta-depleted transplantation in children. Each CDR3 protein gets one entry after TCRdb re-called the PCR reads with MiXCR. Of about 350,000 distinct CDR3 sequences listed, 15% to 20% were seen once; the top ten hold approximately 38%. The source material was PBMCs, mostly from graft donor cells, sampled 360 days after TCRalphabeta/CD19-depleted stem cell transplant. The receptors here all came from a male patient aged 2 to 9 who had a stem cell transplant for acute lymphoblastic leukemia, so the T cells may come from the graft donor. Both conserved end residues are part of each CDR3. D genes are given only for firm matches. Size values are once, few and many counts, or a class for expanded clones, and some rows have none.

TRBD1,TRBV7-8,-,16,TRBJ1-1,CASSLRTGWMNTEAFF,TGTGCCAGCAGCTTAAGGACAGGGTGGATGAACACTGAAGCTTTCTTT
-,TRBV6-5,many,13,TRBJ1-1,CASSYGPGTEAFF,TGTGCCAGCAGTTATGGTCCTGGCACTGAAGCTTTCTTT
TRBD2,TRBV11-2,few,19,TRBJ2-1,CASSWTTSGSLSSYNEQFF,TGTGCCAGCAGCTGGACCACTAGCGGGAGCTTGAGCTCCTACAATGAGCAGTTCTTC
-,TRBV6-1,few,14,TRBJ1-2,CASSPRTDFYGYTF,TGTGCCAGCAGCCCTAGGACCGATTTCTATGGCTACACCTTC
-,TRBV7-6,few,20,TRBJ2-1,CASSLRAFVGEAEHNNEQFF,TGTGCCAGCAGCTTAAGGGCGTTTGTTGGGGAAGCGGAGCACAACAATGAGCAGTTCTTC
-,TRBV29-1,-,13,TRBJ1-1,CSTEGGSATEAFF,TGCAGCACAGAGGGGGGATCTGCCACTGAAGCTTTCTTT
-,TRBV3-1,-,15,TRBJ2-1,CASSQDSGPGAGLFF,TGTGCCAGCAGCCAAGATTCTGGACCGGGGGCTGGGTTGTTCTTC
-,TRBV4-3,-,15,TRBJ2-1,CASSQELGLYNEQFF,TGCGCCAGCAGCCAAGAATTGGGGCTTTACAATGAGCAGTTCTTC
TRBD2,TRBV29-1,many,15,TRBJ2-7,CSVDSREGGSSEQYF,TGCAGCGTTGACTCGCGGGAGGGCGGATCGAGCGAGCAGTACTTC
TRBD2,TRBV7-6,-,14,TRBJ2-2,CASSIAGGTGELFF,TGTGCCAGCAGCATAGCGGGAGGTACCGGGGAGCTGTTTTTT
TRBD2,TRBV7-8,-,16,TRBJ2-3,CASSLYSGRAEDTQYF,TGTGCCAGCAGCTTATATAGCGGGAGGGCCGAAGATACGCAGTATTTT
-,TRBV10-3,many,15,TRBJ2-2,CAISEPNSNTGELFF,TGTGCCATCAGTGAGCCTAATAGTAACACCGGGGAGCTGTTTTTT
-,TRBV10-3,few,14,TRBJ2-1,CAISDFKGRGEQFF,TGTGCCATCAGTGATTTTAAGGGTCGGGGGGAGCAGTTCTTC
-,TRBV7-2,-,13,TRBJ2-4,CASSVQRKNIQYF,TGTGCCAGCAGCGTACAGAGGAAAAACATTCAGTACTTC
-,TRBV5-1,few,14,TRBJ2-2,CASSLVTGTGELFF,TGCGCCAGCAGCTTGGTGACGGGCACCGGGGAGCTGTTTTTT
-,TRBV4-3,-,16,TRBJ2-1,CASSQANPVVNNEQFF,TGCGCCAGCAGCCAAGCAAACCCTGTGGTGAACAATGAGCAGTTCTTC
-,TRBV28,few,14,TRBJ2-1,CASSLRLVDNEQFF,TGTGCCAGCAGTTTAAGACTAGTCGACAATGAGCAGTTCTTC
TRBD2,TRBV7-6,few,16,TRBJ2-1,CASSLGAGLVHNEQFF,TGTGCCAGCAGCTTAGGCGCGGGACTAGTTCACAATGAGCAGTTCTTC
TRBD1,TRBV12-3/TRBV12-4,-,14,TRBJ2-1,CATAGTGGYNEQFF,TGTGCCACCGCCGGGACAGGGGGCTACAATGAGCAGTTCTTC
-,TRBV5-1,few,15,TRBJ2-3,CASSSTGWSTDTQYF,TGCGCCAGCAGCTCCACAGGGTGGAGTACAGATACGCAGTATTTT
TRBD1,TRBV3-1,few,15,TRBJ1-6,CASSQRGPENSPLHF,TGTGCCAGCAGCCAAAGGGGGCCGGAGAATTCACCCCTCCACTTT
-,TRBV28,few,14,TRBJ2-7,CASSLFWGTYEQYF,TGTGCCAGCAGTTTATTTTGGGGAACCTACGAGCAGTACTTC
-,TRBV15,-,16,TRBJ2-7,CATSGVVTADLYEQYF,TGTGCCACCAGCGGCGTAGTGACAGCGGACCTCTACGAGCAGTACTTC
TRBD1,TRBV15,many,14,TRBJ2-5,CATSIGQVQETQYF,TGTGCCACCAGCATAGGACAGGTCCAAGAGACCCAGTACTTC
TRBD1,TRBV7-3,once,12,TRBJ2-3,CASSPGQPRQYF,TGTGCCAGCAGCCCGGGACAGCCGCGGCAGTATTTT
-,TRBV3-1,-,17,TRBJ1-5,CASSQDPGGTSNQPQHF,TGTGCCAGCAGCCAAGATCCGGGAGGTACTAGCAATCAGCCCCAGCATTTT
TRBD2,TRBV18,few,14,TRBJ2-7,CASSPTSGVYEQYF,TGTGCCAGCTCACCTACCAGCGGGGTTTACGAGCAGTACTTC
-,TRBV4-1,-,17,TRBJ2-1,CASSQGARTANYNEQFF,TGCGCCAGCAGCCAAGGTGCCCGGACAGCGAATTACAATGAGCAGTTCTTC
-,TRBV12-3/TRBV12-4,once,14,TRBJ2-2,CASSLRRIQGELFF,TGTGCCAGCAGTTTGCGGCGAATCCAGGGGGAGCTGTTTTTT
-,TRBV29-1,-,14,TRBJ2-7,CSVPTTVKSYEQYF,TGCAGCGTGCCGACGACAGTCAAGTCCTACGAGCAGTACTTC
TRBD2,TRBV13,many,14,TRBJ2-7,CASSLRGSVDEQYF,TGTGCCAGCAGCCTGCGGGGGAGCGTTGACGAGCAGTACTTC
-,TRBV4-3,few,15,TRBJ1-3,CASSQDISSGNTIYF,TGCGCCAGCAGCCAAGATATATCGTCCGGAAACACCATATATTTT
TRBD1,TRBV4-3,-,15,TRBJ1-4,CASSQEGRGQGKLFF,TGCGCCAGCAGCCAAGAAGGCAGGGGGCAGGGAAAACTGTTTTTT
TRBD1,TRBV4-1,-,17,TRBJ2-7,CASSQLFRQGADYEQYF,TGCGCCAGCAGCCAACTTTTTCGACAGGGGGCCGACTACGAGCAGTACTTC
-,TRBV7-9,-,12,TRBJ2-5,CASSLVTGNQYF,TGTGCCAGCAGCTTAGTAACCGGGAACCAGTACTTC
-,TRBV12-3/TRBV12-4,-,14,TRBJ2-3,CASSRLDSTDTQYF,TGTGCCAGCAGTAGACTAGATAGCACAGATACGCAGTATTTT
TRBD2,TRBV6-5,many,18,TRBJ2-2,CASSYSSGLAGYTGELFF,TGTGCCAGCAGTTACTCATCCGGACTAGCGGGTTACACCGGGGAGCTGTTTTTT
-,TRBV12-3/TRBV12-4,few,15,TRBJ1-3,CASSLQQSSGNTIYF,TGTGCCAGCAGTTTACAACAGAGCTCTGGAAACACCATATATTTT
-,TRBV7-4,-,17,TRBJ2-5,CASTWRAGPGDKETQYF,TGTGCCAGCACCTGGAGGGCGGGACCGGGGGATAAAGAGACCCAGTACTTC
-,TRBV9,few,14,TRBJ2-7,CASSVGLTSYEQYF,TGTGCCAGCAGCGTTGGATTGACCTCCTACGAGCAGTACTTC
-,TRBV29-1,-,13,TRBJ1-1,CSVVLGTNTEAFF,TGCAGCGTTGTTCTGGGGACGAACACTGAAGCTTTCTTT
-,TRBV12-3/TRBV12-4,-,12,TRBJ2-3,CASSPLFIAQYF,TGTGCCAGCAGCCCGCTATTCATTGCGCAGTATTTT
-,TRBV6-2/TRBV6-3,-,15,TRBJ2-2,CASSSSFVNTGELFF,TGTGCCAGCAGCTCGTCATTTGTGAACACCGGGGAGCTGTTTTTT
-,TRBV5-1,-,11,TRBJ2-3,CASSSDRAQYF,TGCGCCAGCAGCTCGGACAGAGCGCAGTATTTT
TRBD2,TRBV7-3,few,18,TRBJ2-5,CASSLEASGSGRGETQYF,TGTGCCAGCAGCTTAGAGGCTAGCGGGAGCGGAAGGGGGGAGACCCAGTACTTC
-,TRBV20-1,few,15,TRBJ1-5,CSASRASDSNQPQHF,TGCAGTGCTAGTCGGGCGTCAGATAGCAATCAGCCCCAGCATTTT
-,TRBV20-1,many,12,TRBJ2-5,CSVSPGSATQYF,TGCAGTGTTAGTCCGGGGAGTGCGACCCAGTACTTC
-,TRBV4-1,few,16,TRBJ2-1,CASSQDPAVSYNEQFF,TGCGCCAGCAGCCAAGATCCAGCGGTCTCCTACAATGAGCAGTTCTTC
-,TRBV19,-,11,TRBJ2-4,CASRGGGIQYF,TGTGCCAGTAGGGGTGGAGGAATTCAGTACTTC
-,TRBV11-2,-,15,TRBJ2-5,CASGPRGADQETQYF,TGTGCCAGCGGGCCCCGAGGGGCAGATCAAGAGACCCAGTACTTC
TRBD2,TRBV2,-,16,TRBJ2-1,CASRGTTSGRKNEQFF,TGTGCCAGCAGGGGTACGACTAGCGGGAGAAAGAATGAGCAGTTCTTC
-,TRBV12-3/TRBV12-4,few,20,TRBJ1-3,CASSFEGWYRTMGRGNTIYF,TGTGCCAGCAGTTTCGAGGGTTGGTACAGGACGATGGGTAGAGGAAACACCATATATTTT